This is a list of T cell receptor beta chains from one sample in a study of T cell changes during pregnancy in multiple sclerosis. Profiling relied on immunoSEQ multiplex PCR, and the TCRdb table lists in-frame clones only, not all of them. The profile covers 40,000 to 55,000 clones, with around 93% appearing a single time and less than 5% taken by the ten largest. Sample: CD8+ T cells from peripheral blood mononuclear cells, taken in the first trimester of pregnancy. The receptors derive from a female donor with multiple sclerosis, enrolled in a pregnancy study. CDR3s include the opening cysteine and the closing phenylalanine or tryptophan. The D gene is left open where the match is weak. Clone size, where shown, is once, few, many, or a class for clones that have expanded.

size,D,V,J,DNA,CDR3
-,-,TRBV9,TRBJ1-2,TGTGCCAGCAGCGGTGGCAGGGGCTACACCTTC,CASSGGRGYTF
-,-,TRBV11-3,TRBJ2-1,TGTGCCAGCAGCTTATTAGCGTTACGTTACAATGAGCAGTTCTTC,CASSLLALRYNEQFF
-,TRBD1,TRBV5-1,TRBJ1-1,TGCGCCAGCAGCCCACGAAGGACAGGGCAGACCGATAACACTGAAGCTTTCTTT,CASSPRRTGQTDNTEAFF
-,TRBD2,TRBV7-6,TRBJ2-1,TGTGCCAGCAGCTTAGATAGTCGCCTAGCGGGAGGGCCGGGTCCCCCGAACAATGAGCAGTTCTTC,CASSLDSRLAGGPGPPNNEQFF
-,TRBD1,TRBV7-2,TRBJ2-7,TGTGCCAGCAGCTCAGACAGGGGATACGAGCAGTACTTC,CASSSDRGYEQYF
-,-,TRBV4-3,TRBJ1-1,TGCGCCAGCAGCCAATGGACATTGAACACTGAAGCTTTCTTT,CASSQWTLNTEAFF
once,-,TRBV15,TRBJ2-6,TGTGCCACCAGCACTCGTCGGTCTGGGGCCAACGTCCTGACTTTC,CATSTRRSGANVLTF
-,-,TRBV9,TRBJ2-2,TGTGCCAGCAGCTCTCGGACAGCCAAGAACACCGGGGAGCTGTTTTTT,CASSSRTAKNTGELFF
-,-,TRBV21-1,TRBJ2-3,TGTGCCAGCAAAGGCGGCGGGGGGAGCACAGATACGCAGTATTTT,CASKGGGGSTDTQYF
-,TRBD2,TRBV7-2,TRBJ2-1,TGTGCCAGCAGATCAACGGGGGGTTCCTACAATGAGCAGTTCTTC,CASRSTGGSYNEQFF
-,-,TRBV7-9,TRBJ2-5,TGTGCCAGCAGCTTTGAACTTGCCGGGGAGACCCAGTACTTC,CASSFELAGETQYF
once,-,TRBV6-5,TRBJ1-6,TGTGCCAGCAGTACGGACCCGGGGGAGAATTCACCCCTCCACTTT,CASSTDPGENSPLHF
-,-,TRBV6-5,TRBJ1-1,TGTGCCAGCAGTTACTCCAGGGCTACTGAAGCTTTCTTT,CASSYSRATEAFF
-,-,TRBV7-2,TRBJ2-7,TGTGCCAGCAGCACGTCGTCCGGGGAGGTCTACGAGCAGTACTTC,CASSTSSGEVYEQYF
-,-,TRBV12-5,TRBJ2-1,TGTGCTAGCGAAGACCCCAAGCGGGTTTACAATGAGCAGTTCTTC,CASEDPKRVYNEQFF
-,-,TRBV7-9,TRBJ2-7,TGTGCCAGCAGCCCTCTGGCGGGGAGGTCCTACGAGCAGTACTTC,CASSPLAGRSYEQYF
-,TRBD2,TRBV9,TRBJ2-1,TGTGCCAGCAGCGTAGCTACGGGGGGGGAGCAGTTCTTC,CASSVATGGEQFF
-,-,TRBV19,TRBJ1-1,TGTGCCAGTAGTATTTCTTTGTCGCGGGATGCTTTCTTT,CASSISLSRDAFF
-,-,TRBV19,TRBJ2-7,TGTGCCAGTAGTATTCAGGGGCCCTACGAGCAGTACTTC,CASSIQGPYEQYF
-,-,TRBV7-9,TRBJ2-7,TGTGCCAGCAGCCAACGACAAATATACGAGCAGTACTTC,CASSQRQIYEQYF
few,-,TRBV9,TRBJ1-1,TGTGCCAGCAGCGTATCGGGGGAGGGGACTGAAGCTTTCTTT,CASSVSGEGTEAFF
-,-,TRBV5-1,TRBJ2-7,TGCGCCAGCAGCTTGGGGTTGGGCAGAAGCTACGAGCAGTACTTC,CASSLGLGRSYEQYF
-,TRBD2,TRBV2,TRBJ2-2,TGTGCCAGCAGTGGGTGGGCGGGAGGGACAAACACCGGGGAGCTGTTTTTT,CASSGWAGGTNTGELFF
-,-,TRBV5-1,TRBJ1-2,TGCGCCAGCAGCTTGTGGCCAGGGGAAGGTGATGGCTACACCTTC,CASSLWPGEGDGYTF
-,TRBD1,TRBV4-1,TRBJ2-2,TGCGCCAGCAGCCACAGGGGACAGGGGTCGACCGGGGAGCTGTTTTTT,CASSHRGQGSTGELFF
-,-,TRBV5-1,TRBJ2-5,TGCGCCAGCAGCTTGGAGTCCAGGGTACGGGAGACCCAGTACTTC,CASSLESRVRETQYF
-,-,TRBV9,TRBJ2-5,TGTGCCAGCAGCGATGGATTGGGAGGCGGGACCCAGTACTTC,CASSDGLGGGTQYF
-,TRBD1,TRBV6-4,TRBJ2-1,TGTGCCAGCAGTGTCTTCGGACAGGGGGGGCCAGGGAGCTCCTACAATGAGCAGTTCTTC,CASSVFGQGGPGSSYNEQFF
once,-,TRBV6-1,TRBJ1-5,TGTGCCAGCAGTGAAATAATAGCAGGAGGGCAGCCCCAGCATTTT,CASSEIIAGGQPQHF
-,-,TRBV18,TRBJ2-7,TGTGCCAGCTCACCGACAGTGAACGACGACGAGCAGTACTTC,CASSPTVNDDEQYF
-,TRBD1,TRBV5-1,TRBJ2-7,TGCGCCAGCAGCTTGGACAGGACAGGGATGAGGTACGAGCAGTACTTC,CASSLDRTGMRYEQYF
-,-,TRBV7-2,TRBJ1-1,TGTGCCAGCAGCTTGGGGGGGCTGGAAGCTTTCTTT,CASSLGGLEAFF
-,-,TRBV27,TRBJ2-7,TGTGCCAGCAGCCCACGATCGAGCTCCTACGAGCAGTACTTC,CASSPRSSSYEQYF
-,TRBD2,TRBV4-2,TRBJ2-1,TGTGCCAGCAGCCAAGATCAGTGGGGGGGAAGCAATGAGCAGTTCTTC,CASSQDQWGGSNEQFF
once,-,TRBV28,TRBJ1-1,TGTGCCAGCAGTTTACAGGGGCTGTACACTGAAGCTTTCTTT,CASSLQGLYTEAFF
-,-,TRBV7-9,TRBJ2-1,TGTGCCAGCAGGGACAGCTACAATGAGCAGTTCTTC,CASRDSYNEQFF
-,-,TRBV28,TRBJ2-1,TGTGCCAGCAGTTCAAGAGCGGAGAGCTCCTACAATGAGCAGTTCTTC,CASSSRAESSYNEQFF
-,TRBD2,TRBV10-3,TRBJ2-1,TGTGCCACCCTAGCGGGGGCCGGACCCTACAATGAGCAGTTCTTC,CATLAGAGPYNEQFF
once,TRBD2,TRBV6-5,TRBJ2-2,TGTGCCAGCAGTTACCTAGCGGGGGACACCGGGGAGCTGTTTTTT,CASSYLAGDTGELFF
-,-,TRBV7-6,TRBJ1-3,TGTGCCAGCAGCTTAGCTCAGGGCGCTGGAAACACCATATATTTT,CASSLAQGAGNTIYF
-,TRBD1,TRBV5-1,TRBJ1-1,TGCGCCAGCAGCCCACTCGGGGACAGGGTGAACACTGAAGCTTTCTTT,CASSPLGDRVNTEAFF
-,TRBD1,TRBV7-8,TRBJ2-7,TGTGCCAGCAGCTCATACCGGGTGCAGGGGGACGAGCAGTACTTC,CASSSYRVQGDEQYF